The 9 T cell receptor beta chains presented below share a single source sample, sequenced in a study of human T cells and chemical hapten exposure. Sample time point: pre-sensitization, week 0. Documented treatment: therapeutic diphenylcyclopropenone sensitization with weekly scalp DPC. TCRdb used MiXCR to reprocess the RACE reads, holding one entry per CDR3 protein. The sample lists about 61,000 distinct CDR3 sequences, around 7% seen once, with 1.5% to 2% in the top ten. Sequencing was performed on whole blood, taken in connection with sensitization to the hapten diphenylcyclopropenone (DPC). These receptors originate from a woman in her twenties or thirties with alopecia areata. Some clones in this sample may be carry-over from other donors' samples.

Many counts were recorded for this clonotype. The V and J genes are TRBV7-2 and TRBJ2-3; 7 bases map to TRBD2. Germline assignment: CDR1 SGHTA and CDR2 FQGNSA. CDR3 size: 17 residues. The J segment lost 0 bases and the V segment lost 0 bases, leaving 6 bases of the junction unmatched. The CDR3 DNA sequence: TGTGCCAGCAGCTTAGCGCTCGCGGGAGCTAGCACAGATACGCAGTATTTT. Translation: CASSLALAGASTDTQYF.

This clonotype showed up many times. J is TRBJ2-7 and V is TRBV6-5, with 9 nucleotides matching TRBD2. This CDR3 comprises 15 residues. Germline V gene sequence: CDR1 MNHEY, CDR2 SVGAGI. J lost 4 bases, V lost 0 bases, and 4 bases had no gene match. CDR3 sequence (DNA): TGTGCCAGCAGTTACTCGGCTAGCGGGGCTTACGAGCAGTACTTC. The encoded protein is CASSYSASGAYEQYF.

A word on this clonotype: At one end, the junction sequence differs from germline, possibly due to a read error. This chain uses TRBV6-5 with TRBJ2-1, with 7 bases fitting TRBD1. Germline loops: CDR1 MNHEY, CDR2 SVGAGI. The CDR3 loop spans 15 amino acids. DNA of the CDR3: TGTGCCAGCAGCTCACCCCGTGTCAGGGGGAATGGGCAGTTCTTC. The encoded protein is CASSSPRVRGNGQFF.

This clonotype has ten or more counts. The rearrangement uses TRBV5-8 and TRBJ2-3; D not certain. The CDR3 sequence is 18 residues long. Germline-derived CDR1 and CDR2 are SGHTS and YDEGEE. Between the trimmed V and J ends, which lost 2 bases and 0 bases, there was a span of 19 bases. DNA of the CDR3: TGTGCCAGCAGCTTTCATCACTTGGACGGAGAGAGCACAGATACGCAGTATTTT. Translated: CASSFHHLDGESTDTQYF.

This clonotype was seen at least ten times. The chain is built from TRBV29-1 and TRBJ2-3, with 7 nucleotides matching TRBD1. The V gene's germline CDR1 is SQVTM and CDR2 ANQGSEA. V lost 6 bases and J lost 10; bases outside the gene matches: 7. This CDR3 contains 11 residues. The CDR3 protein is CSVQGQTSQYF. The CDR3 bases are TGCAGCGTACAGGGACAGACTTCGCAGTATTTT.

This clonotype was counted at least ten times. The V call is TRBV5-4, the J call TRBJ2-3, with D possibly matching TRBD2 (5 bases). The CDR3 contains 15 residues. Germline-derived CDR1 and CDR2 are SGHNT and YYREEE (reference sequence). Trimming removed 0 bases from V and 0 bases from J, with 8 bases in between. In DNA, the CDR3 is TGTGCCAGCAGCTTGGAGGGCGGGAGCACAGATACGCAGTATTTT. This encodes CASSLEGGSTDTQYF.

This clonotype has at least ten counts. The chain recombines TRBV30 with TRBJ1-1; TRBD1 is a possible D gene (5 bases). There are 12 residues in the CDR3. CDR1 GTSNPN and CDR2 SVGIG come from the germline V gene (reference sequence). V lost 2 bases and J lost 6, with 10 bases in between. In DNA, the CDR3 is TGTGCCTGGAGTAGCGGGACTTCTGAAGCTTTCTTT. Translated: CAWSSGTSEAFF.

This clonotype was seen a handful of times. The chain links TRBV6-1 to TRBJ1-5; 7 bases are shared with TRBD1. The CDR3 covers 16 residues. Trimming removed 2 bases from V and 2 bases from J; junction bases left unmatched: 6. The germline gives CDR1 MNHNS, CDR2 SASEGT. The CDR3 region is CASSETGQAGNQPQHF. The DNA of the CDR3 is TGTGCCAGCAGTGAAACAGGACAGGCTGGCAATCAGCCCCAGCATTTT.

This clonotype occurred a few times. V is TRBV28 and J is TRBJ2-7; D uncertain. The V and J ends lost 8 bases and 0 bases respectively, with 11 bases between them. Germline loops: CDR1 MDHEN, CDR2 SYDVKM. The CDR3 is 13 residues long. In nucleotides, the CDR3 is TGTGCCAGCCAGGACCTGAGCTCCTACGAGCAGTACTTC. Encoded protein: CASQDLSSYEQYF.